The T cell receptor (beta chain) under discussion was sequenced for a study of naive and memory T cell subsets. Ligated cDNA underwent four rounds of PCR with nested alpha and beta constant region primers and SP2. Blood and skin TCR RNA was reverse transcribed with alpha and beta constant primers. Via MiXCR, TCRdb re-called the UMI-ligation and nested PCR reads, giving one row per CDR3 protein. The top ten clones hold 3.9% of a sample with approximately 37,000 distinct CDR3 sequences, around 10% of them seen once. Germline V CDR1 and CDR2: ENHRY, SYGVKD. The length of the CDR3 is 14 residues. V lost 1 base and J lost 6, with 12 bases in between. Treatment here: skin biopsy from PPD injection site in Mantoux-positive individual. A UMI-containing oligonucleotide was joined by 3' ligation to the TCR cDNA template. Skin biopsies came from PPD injection sites in Mantoux-positive individuals. Cells were not sorted; total RNA input targeted about 1 to 1000 ng.

In its sample, this clonotype was seen many times. Its antigen is unidentified. Study-level points and caveats: Potentially, T cell activation and differentiation skew this RNA-based measurement.

The sample consisted of skin, taken from a tuberculin skin test site. The rearrangement joins TRBV10-3 to TRBJ1-1; D might be TRBD1 (6 bases). The TCR originated in an adult in good health. The CDR3 loop is CAISELEGVAEAFF. The CDR3 region has the DNA TGTGCCATCAGTGAGTTGGAGGGGGTCGCTGAAGCTTTCTTT.